Given below is one TCR beta chain in context. Its recognized antigen is unknown. Since no conserved phenylalanine or tryptophan closes the CDR3, a read error is the likely cause. Because the CDR3's place on the DNA is in doubt, the DNA is left out and the CDR3 is given as listed by TCRdb. The immunoSEQ multiplex PCR assay was used to generate TCR libraries, with TCR-beta and/or TCR-alpha/delta assays applied to each sample. The amplified TCR libraries were sequenced on the Illumina high-throughput platform. The paper's data handling went like this. Clustering and dimensionality reduction relied on pairwise TCRdist distances among GMM-specific receptors from T cells that were either sorted ex vivo or expanded in vitro. The score assigned to each clinical repertoire was mean NN-distance, meaning the average TCRdist to the nearest 10% of tetramer-positive reference sequences. GEM TCR motif frequency was calculated as the fraction of unique TCRs that matched known GEM sequences by V/J usage and CDR3 length. Linear discriminant analysis with leave-one-out cross-validation, implemented in scikit-learn, was used to classify active tuberculosis. The source is immuneACCESS, and TCRdb retained only in-frame sequences with V and J called. Part of the clones is not carried over; for the studies checked, unresolved V genes explain less than half of this, and the remainder is unexplained. Clone size and V and J calls were adopted from that table, with D and trimming inferred from the DNA. The sample includes 25,000 to 35,000 clones, with just over 90% observed a single time. The ten largest make up 6.5% to 7% of the sample.

The data derive from a study of T cells in tuberculosis (dated by TCRdb to the late 2010s). About the full investigation: The study combined CD1B tetramers and high-throughput TCR immunosequencing to characterize T cells specific for the mycobacterial lipid antigen glucose monomycolate (GMM). IGRA-negative adolescents, IGRA-positive adolescents with latent tuberculosis and adults with active tuberculosis, approximately 11 per group, were compared in a South African clinical cohort. PBMC from active tuberculosis patients were archived either before standard anti-tuberculosis treatment began or within 7 days of the start of that treatment.

The paper's findings and limits, for the study overall: Shorter CDR3-alpha lengths in active tuberculosis patients partly drove the smaller NN-distances, and the TCR-beta difference was not statistically significant. Clinical samples were selected based on which cryopreserved specimens were available, and the active tuberculosis cases were adults whereas the controls were adolescents. With the diverse GMM-specific repertoire as input, a classifier achieved around 87% accuracy (AUROC 0.90), whereas GEM motif frequencies as input gave around 69% accuracy. Active tuberculosis TCR-alpha repertoires showed smaller mean NN-distances to GMM-specific TCRs than IGRA-negative controls, suggesting clonal expansion of these TCRs.

The CDR3 comprises 16 residues, both ends counted. The time point label, as the study defines it: new active TB diagnosis, blood taken before or within 7 days of starting treatment. The patients with active tuberculosis were newly diagnosed, HIV-seronegative South African adults aged 18 years or older. Confirmation of active tuberculosis was obtained by positive sputum smear microscopy and/or positive M. tuberculosis culture. Immunosequencing of unsorted cryopreserved PBMC covered, on average, around 97,000 T cells per clinical donor. The V and J segments used are TRBV21-1 and TRBJ1-2. TRBV21-1 is labeled a pseudogene. This sequence originates from an adult with tuberculosis. Sample: PBMCs, taken at tuberculosis diagnosis. For the CDR3, the sequence is CASRGRLLQKDLWLHL.